Reported below is one T cell receptor (beta chain). The CDR3 runs to 15 residues. Looked up from germline, CDR1 is SGHTA and CDR2 is FQGNSA. The V end was cut by 3 bases, the J end by 6 bases, with 18 bases between. Amplifying from RNA transcripts, the study obtained TCR beta CDR3 regions. The first-round RT-PCR employed HTBI primers together with the Qiagen OneStep RT-PCR kit. A multiplex PCR was then performed as the second round. TCRdb re-analysed the multiplex PCR reads in MiXCR, keeping a single row per CDR3 protein. The sample contains more than 1,000,000 distinct CDR3 sequences, roughly two fifths of which appear only once. The record originates from a study of Graves' ophthalmopathy and Graves' hyperthyroidism.

This rearrangement joins TRBV7-2 to TRBJ2-7, with D possibly matching TRBD2 (6 bases). This clonotype was obtained from an adult man with Graves' hyperthyroidism. The sequencing sample was made of peripheral blood or thyroid tissue (not recorded which). CDR3 region: CASSFDGGGGFEQYF. DNA of the CDR3: TGTGCCAGCAGCTTCGACGGGGGTGGAGGGTTCGAGCAGTACTTC.